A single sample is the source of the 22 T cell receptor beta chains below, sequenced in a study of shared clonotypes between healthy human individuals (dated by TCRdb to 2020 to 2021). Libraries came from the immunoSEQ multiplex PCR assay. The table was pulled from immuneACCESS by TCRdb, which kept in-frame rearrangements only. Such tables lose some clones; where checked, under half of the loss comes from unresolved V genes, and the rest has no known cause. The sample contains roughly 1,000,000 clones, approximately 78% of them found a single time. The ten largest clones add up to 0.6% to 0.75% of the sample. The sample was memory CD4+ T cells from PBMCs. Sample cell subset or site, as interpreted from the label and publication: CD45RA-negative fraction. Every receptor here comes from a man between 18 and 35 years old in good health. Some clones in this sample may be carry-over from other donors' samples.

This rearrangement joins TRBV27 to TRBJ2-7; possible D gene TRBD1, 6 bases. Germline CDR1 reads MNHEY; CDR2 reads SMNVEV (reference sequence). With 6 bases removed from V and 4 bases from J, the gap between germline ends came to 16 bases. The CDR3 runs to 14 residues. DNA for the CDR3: TGTGCCAGCAGGAGGTCAGGGGATAGGTACGAGCAGTACTTC. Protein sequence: CASRRSGDRYEQYF.

CDR3 coding DNA: TGTGCCAGCAGCCCCGATCCGCACACTGAAGCTTTCTTT. It encodes CASSPDPHTEAFF. The gene calls are TRBV9 and TRBJ1-1; D is ambiguous. CDR3 length: 13 amino acids. V shed 4 bases and J shed 3 bases, with 10 bases lying between them. Germline loops: CDR1 SGDLS, CDR2 YYNGEE.

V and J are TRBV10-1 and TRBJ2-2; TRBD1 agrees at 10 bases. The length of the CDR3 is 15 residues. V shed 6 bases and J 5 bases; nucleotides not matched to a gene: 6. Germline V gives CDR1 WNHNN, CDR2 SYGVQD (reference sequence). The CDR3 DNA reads TGCGCCAGCAGCCCCGGGACAGGGGTGACCGGGGAGCTGTTTTTT. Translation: CASSPGTGVTGELFF.

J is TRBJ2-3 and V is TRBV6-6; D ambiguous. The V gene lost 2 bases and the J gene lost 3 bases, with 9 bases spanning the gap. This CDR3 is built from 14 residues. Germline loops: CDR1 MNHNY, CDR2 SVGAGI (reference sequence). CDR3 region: CASSYLAPTDTQYF. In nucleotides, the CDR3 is TGTGCCAGCAGTTACCTGGCACCGACAGATACGCAGTATTTT.

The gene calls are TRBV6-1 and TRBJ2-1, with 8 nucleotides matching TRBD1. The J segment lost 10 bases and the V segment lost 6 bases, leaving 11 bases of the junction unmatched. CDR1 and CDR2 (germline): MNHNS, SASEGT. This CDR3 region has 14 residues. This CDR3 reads CASSRDRPQVEQFF. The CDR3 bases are TGTGCCAGCAGCCGGGACAGGCCCCAGGTCGAGCAGTTCTTC.

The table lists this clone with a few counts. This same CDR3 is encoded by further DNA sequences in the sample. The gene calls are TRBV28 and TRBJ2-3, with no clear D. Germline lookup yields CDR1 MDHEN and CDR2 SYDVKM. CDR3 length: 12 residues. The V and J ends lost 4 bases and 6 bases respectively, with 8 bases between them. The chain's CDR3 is CASSSFTDTQYF. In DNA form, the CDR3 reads TGTGCCAGCAGTTCGTTCACGGATACGCAGTATTTT.

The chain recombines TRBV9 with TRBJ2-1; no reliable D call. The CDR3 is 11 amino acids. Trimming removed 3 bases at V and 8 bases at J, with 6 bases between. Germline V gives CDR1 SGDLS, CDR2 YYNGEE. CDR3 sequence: CASSAAYEQFF. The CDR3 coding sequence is TGTGCCAGCAGCGCTGCTTATGAGCAGTTCTTC.

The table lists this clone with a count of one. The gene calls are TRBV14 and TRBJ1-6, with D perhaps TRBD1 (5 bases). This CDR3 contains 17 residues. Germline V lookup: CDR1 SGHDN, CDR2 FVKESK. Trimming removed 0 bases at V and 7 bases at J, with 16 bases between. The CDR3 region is CASSQEARGDLNSPLHF. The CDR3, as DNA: TGTGCCAGCAGCCAAGAAGCGAGGGGAGATCTCAATTCACCCCTCCACTTT.

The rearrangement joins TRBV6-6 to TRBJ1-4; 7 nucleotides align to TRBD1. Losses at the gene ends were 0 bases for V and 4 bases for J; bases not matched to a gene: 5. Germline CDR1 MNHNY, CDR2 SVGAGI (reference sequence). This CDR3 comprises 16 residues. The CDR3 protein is CASSYSAQGINEKLFF. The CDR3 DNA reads TGTGCCAGCAGTTACTCTGCACAGGGGATTAATGAAAAACTGTTTTTT.

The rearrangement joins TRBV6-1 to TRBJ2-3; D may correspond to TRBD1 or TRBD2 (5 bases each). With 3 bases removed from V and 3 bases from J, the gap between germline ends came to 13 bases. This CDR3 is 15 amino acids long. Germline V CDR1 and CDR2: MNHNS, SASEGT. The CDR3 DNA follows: TGTGCCAGCAGTGAGACTCCGGGACGGACAGATACGCAGTATTTT. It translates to CASSETPGRTDTQYF.

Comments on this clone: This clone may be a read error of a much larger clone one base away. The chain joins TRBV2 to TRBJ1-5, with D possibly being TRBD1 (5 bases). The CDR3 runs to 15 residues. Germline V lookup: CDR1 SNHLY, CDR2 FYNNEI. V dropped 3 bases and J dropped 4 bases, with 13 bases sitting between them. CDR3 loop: CASSDGGNPNQPQHF. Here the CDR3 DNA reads TGTGCCAGCAGTGACGGGGGGAATCCTAATCAGCCCCAGCATTTT.

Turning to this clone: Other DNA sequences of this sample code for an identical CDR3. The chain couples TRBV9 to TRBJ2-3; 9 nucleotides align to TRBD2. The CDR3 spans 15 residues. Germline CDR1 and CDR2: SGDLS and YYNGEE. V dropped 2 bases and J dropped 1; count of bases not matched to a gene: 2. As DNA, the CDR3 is TGTGCCAGCAGCGTCGGCGGGAGGGGCACAGATACGCAGTATTTT. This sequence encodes CASSVGGRGTDTQYF.

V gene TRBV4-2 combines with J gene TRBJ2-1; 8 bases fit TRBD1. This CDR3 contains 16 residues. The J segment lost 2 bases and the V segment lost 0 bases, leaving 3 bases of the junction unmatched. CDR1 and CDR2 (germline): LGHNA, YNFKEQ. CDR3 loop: CASSQEGRGPYNEQFF. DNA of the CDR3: TGTGCCAGCAGCCAAGAGGGCAGGGGGCCCTACAATGAGCAGTTCTTC.

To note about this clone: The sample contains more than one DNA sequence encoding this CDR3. The CDR3 loop reads CASSLAGGPYEQYF. CDR3 nucleotides: TGTGCCAGCAGCCTAGCGGGAGGGCCCTACGAGCAGTACTTC. This chain uses TRBV7-3 with TRBJ2-7; 12 nucleotides line up with TRBD2. Losses at the gene ends were 5 bases for V and 2 bases for J; bases not matched to a gene: 1. The CDR3 extends over 14 amino acids. Germline CDR1 is SGHTA and CDR2 is FQGTGA. Based on the CDR3 plus reference TRBV7-3 and TRBJ2-7, the full variable domain is GAGVSQTPSNKVTEKGKYVELRCDPISGHTALYWYRQSLGQGPEFLIYFQGTGAADDSGLPNDRFFAVRPEGSVSTLKIQRTERGDSAVYLCASSLAGGPYEQYFGPGTRLTVT.

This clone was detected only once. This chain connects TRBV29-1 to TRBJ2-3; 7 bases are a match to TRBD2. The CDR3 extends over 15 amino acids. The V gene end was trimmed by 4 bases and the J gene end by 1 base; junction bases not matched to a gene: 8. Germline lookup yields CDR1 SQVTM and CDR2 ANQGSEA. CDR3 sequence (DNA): TGCAGCGTTGGGGGAGGGGACTCACGCACAGATACGCAGTATTTT. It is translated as CSVGGGDSRTDTQYF.

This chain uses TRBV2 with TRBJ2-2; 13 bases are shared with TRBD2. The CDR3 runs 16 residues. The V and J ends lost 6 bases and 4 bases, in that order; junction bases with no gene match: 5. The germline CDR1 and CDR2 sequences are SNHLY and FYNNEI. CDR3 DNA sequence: TGTGCCAGCAGGAGACTAGCGGGAGGTGTCACCGGGGAGCTGTTTTTT. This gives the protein CASRRLAGGVTGELFF.

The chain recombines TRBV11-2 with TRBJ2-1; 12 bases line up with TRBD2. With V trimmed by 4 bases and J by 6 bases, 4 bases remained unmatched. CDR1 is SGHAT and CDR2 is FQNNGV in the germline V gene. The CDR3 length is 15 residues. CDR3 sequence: CASSYTSGGFNEQFF. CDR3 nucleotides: TGTGCCAGCAGCTACACTAGCGGGGGGTTCAATGAGCAGTTCTTC.

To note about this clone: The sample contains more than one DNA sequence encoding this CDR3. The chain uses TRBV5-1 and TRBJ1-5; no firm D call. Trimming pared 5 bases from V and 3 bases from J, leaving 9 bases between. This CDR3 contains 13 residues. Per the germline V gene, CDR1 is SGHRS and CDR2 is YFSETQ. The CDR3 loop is CASREQFNQPQHF. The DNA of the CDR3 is TGCGCCAGCAGGGAACAGTTCAATCAGCCCCAGCATTTT. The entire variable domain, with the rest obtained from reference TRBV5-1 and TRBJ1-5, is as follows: KAGVTQTPRYLIKTRGQQVTLSCSPISGHRSVSWYQQTPGQGLQFLFEYFSETQRNKGNFPGRFSGRQFSNSRSEMNVSTLELGDSALYLCASREQFNQPQHFGDGTRLSIL.

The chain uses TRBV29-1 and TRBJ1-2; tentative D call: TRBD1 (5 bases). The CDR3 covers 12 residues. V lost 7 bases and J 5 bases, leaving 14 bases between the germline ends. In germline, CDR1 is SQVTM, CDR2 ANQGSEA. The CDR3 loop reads CSAAGTRYGYTF. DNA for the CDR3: TGCAGCGCCGCCGGGACGCGGTATGGCTACACCTTC.

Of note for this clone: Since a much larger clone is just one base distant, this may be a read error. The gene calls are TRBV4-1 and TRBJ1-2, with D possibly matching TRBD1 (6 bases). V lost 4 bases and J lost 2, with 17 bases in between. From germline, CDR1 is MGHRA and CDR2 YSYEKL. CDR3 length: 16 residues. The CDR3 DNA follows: TGCGCCAGCAGCCTGTATCTCAGGGGTCGGAACTATGGCTACACCTTC. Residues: CASSLYLRGRNYGYTF.

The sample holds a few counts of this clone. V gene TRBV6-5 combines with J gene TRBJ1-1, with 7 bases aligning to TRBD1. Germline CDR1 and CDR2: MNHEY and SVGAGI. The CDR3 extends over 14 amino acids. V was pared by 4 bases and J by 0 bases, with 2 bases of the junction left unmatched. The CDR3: CASSSQGVNTEAFF. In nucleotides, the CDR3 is TGTGCCAGCAGTTCTCAGGGGGTGAACACTGAAGCTTTCTTT.

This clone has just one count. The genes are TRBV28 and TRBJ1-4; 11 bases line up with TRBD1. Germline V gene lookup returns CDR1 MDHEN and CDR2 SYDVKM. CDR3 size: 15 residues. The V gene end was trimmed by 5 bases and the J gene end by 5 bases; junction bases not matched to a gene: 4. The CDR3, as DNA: TGTGCCAGCAGTAGGACAGGGGGCCGCAATGAAAAACTGTTTTTT. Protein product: CASSRTGGRNEKLFF.